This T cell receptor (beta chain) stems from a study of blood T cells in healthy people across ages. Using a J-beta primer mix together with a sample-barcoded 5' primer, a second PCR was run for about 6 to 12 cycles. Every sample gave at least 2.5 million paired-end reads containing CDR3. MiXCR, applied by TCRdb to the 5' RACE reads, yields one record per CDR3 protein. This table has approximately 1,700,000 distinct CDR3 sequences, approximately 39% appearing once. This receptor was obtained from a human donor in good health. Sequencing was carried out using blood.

The CDR3 DNA is TGTGCCAGCAGCCTCCGGGGTGGGGCCAACGTCCTGACTTTC. It specifies CASSLRGGANVLTF. The J gene is TRBJ2-6, the V gene TRBV14; D may be TRBD2 (5 bases). CDR1 is SGHDN, CDR2 FVKESK, per germline. The CDR3 is 14 amino acids. Trimming took off 4 bases at V and 3 bases at J, with 7 bases between the two ends.